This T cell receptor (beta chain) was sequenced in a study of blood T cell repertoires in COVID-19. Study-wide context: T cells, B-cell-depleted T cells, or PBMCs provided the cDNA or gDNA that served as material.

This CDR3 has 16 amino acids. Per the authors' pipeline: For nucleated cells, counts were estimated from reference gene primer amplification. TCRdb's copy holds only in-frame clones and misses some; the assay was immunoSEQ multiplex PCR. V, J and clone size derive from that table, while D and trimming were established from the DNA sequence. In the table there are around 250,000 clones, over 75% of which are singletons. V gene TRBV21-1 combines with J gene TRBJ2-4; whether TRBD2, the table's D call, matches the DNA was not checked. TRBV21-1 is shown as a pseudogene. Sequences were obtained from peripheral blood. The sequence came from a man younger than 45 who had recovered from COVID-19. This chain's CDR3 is CASSKYERGAKNIQYF. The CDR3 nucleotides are TGTGCCAGCAGCAAATACGAGCGGGGGGCCAAAAACATTCAGTACTTC.